This paragraph covers one T cell receptor beta chain sequence. These data are taken from a study of blood T cell repertoires in COVID-19. Generated by immunoSEQ multiplex PCR, the TCRdb table keeps only in-frame clones and is missing some. The sample carries 270,000 or so clones, 85% to 90% recorded once. This sequence was found in a woman under 40 with acute COVID-19. Sequencing was carried out using PBMCs or T cells enriched from blood (not recorded which).

The CDR3 nucleotides read TGTGCCAGCAGTTACAAGTGTGTCACGTCGAGGACAGATACGCAGTATTTT. It yields the protein CASSYKCVTSRTDTQYF. The chain has TRBV6-8 and TRBJ2-3; D unclear. Trimming left V 2 bases short and J 3 bases short, with 18 bases between. Germline CDR1 and CDR2: MNHGY and SAAAGT. There are 17 residues in the CDR3.